The table lists the clone carrying this TCR beta chain with a few counts. The antigen is not known. This sample was taken from a study of CD8 T cells in ankylosing spondylitis. The CDR3 extends over 14 amino acids. The V gene's germline CDR1 is SQVTM and CDR2 ANQGSEA. The J segment lost 6 bases and the V segment lost 6 bases, leaving 9 bases of the junction unmatched. TCRdb called the 5' RACE reads again in MiXCR, with one record for every CDR3 protein. The sample yields fewer than 500,000 distinct CDR3 sequences, 25% to 30% seen once. Study results and caveats: Reactive arthritis synovial fluid and blood previously showed some of these motif variants. Seven or eight highly homologous variants made up a TCR beta motif, and this motif appeared characteristic of ankylosing spondylitis blood. Matched ankylosing spondylitis synovial fluid reportedly contained a significantly enriched population of disease-linked clones.

This clonotype was obtained from a male donor with ankylosing spondylitis. The gene calls are TRBV29-1 and TRBJ1-4, with TRBD1 matching 8 bases. The source material was blood, either unsorted or a sorted T cell fraction (not recorded which). The CDR3 loop reads CSVTNRGRDEKLFF. The CDR3 DNA is TGCAGCGTCACTAACAGGGGGAGAGATGAAAAACTGTTTTTT.